This TCR beta chain originates from a study of graft-versus-host responses after intestinal transplantation. Study at large: Every one of the recipients received anti-thymocyte globulin induction and afterwards took tacrolimus and steroids for about 3 years. The study's findings and limits: Analysis identified GvH clones in recipient marrow, with some appearing first in ileum or blood. Allografts of one patient group, those with graft-donor T cell macrochimerism, had high graft-versus-host to host-versus-graft clonal ratios. An association linked early post-transplant HvG declines with peak circulating GvH clone levels.

As concerns this clone: Its target is unknown.

CDR3 length: 20 residues. TCRdb's copy holds only in-frame clones and misses some; the assay was immunoSEQ multiplex PCR. The table has about 86,000 clones, 80% to 85% seen once. Material: unstimulated CD8+ T cells sorted from spleen or lymph node cells, obtained before intestinal transplant. The origin of this receptor is a human donor who received an intestinal transplant. The chain carries TRBV21-1 and TRBJ1-4; the table's D gene call, TRBD1, was not cross checked with the DNA. TRBV21-1 is reported as a pseudogene. The CDR3 DNA reads as TGTGCCAGCAGCAAAATTTCCAGGACAAAGGACACCGCAACTAATGAAAAACTGTTTTTT. This sequence encodes CASSKISRTKDTATNEKLFF.